The 32 T cell receptor beta chains below were found in one sample sequenced in a study of CD8 T cells in ankylosing spondylitis. TCRdb ran MiXCR on the 5' RACE reads and lists one entry per CDR3 protein. Here the sample spans under 250,000 distinct CDR3 sequences, 8% to 11% being singletons. The sequencing input was blood, either unsorted or a sorted T cell fraction (not recorded which). These receptors were collected from a male donor with ankylosing spondylitis or in good health (not recorded which).

This clonotype occurred many times. The chain is built from TRBV29-1 and TRBJ1-2; D call uncertain. V lost 7 bases and J 3 bases, leaving 9 bases between the germline ends. The CDR3 runs to 11 residues. Per the germline V gene, CDR1 is SQVTM and CDR2 is ANQGSEA. The CDR3 nucleotides are TGCAGCGCAGAGGATGACTATGGCTACACCTTC. It specifies CSAEDDYGYTF.

This clonotype was seen a handful of times. The V and J genes are TRBV7-9 and TRBJ2-5; D might be TRBD2 (5 bases). The CDR3 is 16 amino acids. Germline lookup yields CDR1 SEHNR and CDR2 FQNEAQ (reference sequence). V dropped 1 base and J dropped 10 bases, with 22 bases sitting between them. CDR3 region: CASSLGLSSPLRNQYF. The CDR3 bases are TGTGCCAGCAGCTTAGGGCTGTCTAGCCCCCTTCGGAACCAGTACTTC. Supplemented by reference TRBV7-9 and TRBJ2-5, the full variable domain reads DTGVSQNPRHKITKRGQNVTFRCDPISEHNRLYWYRQTLGQGPEFLTYFQNEAQLEKSRLLSDRFSAERPKGSFSTLEIQRTEQGDSAMYLCASSLGLSSPLRNQYFGPGTRLLVL.

The CDR3 DNA follows: TGTGCCAGCAGCTTACAATACGGGACCACGTACGAGCAGTACTTC. This translates into CASSLQYGTTYEQYF. The chain joins TRBV7-2 to TRBJ2-7; D tentatively fits TRBD1 or TRBD2 (5 bases each). CDR1 SGHTA and CDR2 FQGNSA come from the germline V gene. The V end lost 2 bases, the J end lost 4 bases, and 15 bases lay between the germline ends. The CDR3 sequence is 15 residues long.

This clonotype was seen at least ten times. The chain employs TRBV7-9 and TRBJ2-3; the D is unclear. In germline, CDR1 is SEHNR, CDR2 FQNEAQ (reference sequence). V lost 1 base and J lost 6, with 8 bases in between. The CDR3 extends over 13 amino acids. CDR3 nucleotides: TGTGCCAGCAGCTTAGAAATTAGTGATACGCAGTATTTT. Amino acid sequence: CASSLEISDTQYF.

This clonotype appeared a few times. The chain is built from TRBV5-1 and TRBJ1-2; D remains unclear. The CDR3 loop spans 11 amino acids. V lost 0 bases and J 10 bases, leaving 7 bases between the germline ends. CDR1 is SGHRS and CDR2 is YFSETQ in the germline V gene. The CDR3 coding sequence is TGCGCCAGCAGCTTGGGCCTCAACTACACCTTC. Translation gives CASSLGLNYTF.

This sequence joins TRBV20-1 and TRBJ1-5; 9 bases align to TRBD1. Germline V gene data show CDR1 as DFQATT and CDR2 as SNEGSKA (reference sequence). V shed 0 bases and J 2 bases; nucleotides not matched to a gene: 5. The CDR3 has 16 amino acids. The CDR3 DNA sequence: TGCAGTGCTAGAGATCACAGGGGGCTTGGCAATCAGCCCCAGCATTTT. Encoded protein: CSARDHRGLGNQPQHF.

V usage is TRBV7-2 and J usage is TRBJ1-2; no definite D call. Germline V gene data show CDR1 as SGHTA and CDR2 as FQGNSA. V lost 6 bases and J 1 base, leaving 12 bases between the germline ends. The CDR3 is 14 amino acids. CDR3 sequence: CASSVGGSNYGYTF. In nucleotides, the CDR3 is TGTGCCAGCAGTGTGGGAGGGAGTAACTATGGCTACACCTTC.

This clonotype was detected only a few times. The CDR3 coding sequence is TGTGCCAGCAGCTCATCCGGGACTAGCGGGGCCCGGGAGCTGTTTTTT. It is translated as CASSSSGTSGARELFF. This chain links TRBV7-6 with TRBJ2-2; TRBD2 agrees at 13 bases. V lost 4 bases, J lost 9 bases, and 8 bases stayed unmatched. This CDR3 contains 16 residues. Germline assignment: CDR1 SGHVS and CDR2 FNYEAQ.

This clonotype was found many times. The chain carries TRBV15 and TRBJ2-7; D is uncertain. V shed 1 base and J shed 4 bases, with 17 bases lying between them. CDR1 is LNHNV, CDR2 YYDKDF, per germline (reference sequence). CDR3 length equals 16 residues. CDR3 DNA: TGTGCCACCAGCAGAGTACCGTCATTTGAGCGTTACGAGCAGTACTTC. This translates into CATSRVPSFERYEQYF.

In its sample, this clonotype was seen many times. V gene TRBV2 combines with J gene TRBJ2-4, with 8 bases lining up with TRBD2. V lost 5 bases, J lost 6 bases, and 9 bases stayed unmatched. Germline values: CDR1 SNHLY, CDR2 FYNNEI. The CDR3 length is 15 residues. CDR3 DNA sequence: TGTGCCAGCAGTCCGCCGGGGGGGCGGGTAAACATTCAGTACTTC. It specifies CASSPPGGRVNIQYF.

This chain joins TRBV5-5 and TRBJ2-1; D is ambiguous. This CDR3 is built from 13 residues. Germline lookup yields CDR1 SGHKS and CDR2 YYEKEE (reference sequence). V lost 0 bases and J lost 6, with 7 bases in between. The CDR3 here is CASSLAEVNEQFF. The CDR3 DNA reads TGTGCCAGCAGCTTGGCCGAGGTCAATGAGCAGTTCTTC.

Ten or more counts support this clonotype. The rearrangement joins TRBV20-1 to TRBJ2-3; 11 bases fit TRBD2. CDR1 and CDR2 (germline): DFQATT, SNEGSKA (reference sequence). This CDR3 comprises 16 residues. J was trimmed by 7 bases and V by 0 bases; bases with no gene match: 9. The CDR3 region has the DNA TGCAGTGCTAGAGACCCCCTGGCTAGCGGGGGGTATACGCAGTATTTT. This gives the protein CSARDPLASGGYTQYF.

Many counts were recorded for this clonotype. The chain uses TRBV20-1 and TRBJ2-3; 16 nucleotides align to TRBD2. CDR3 length: 18 residues. CDR1 and CDR2 (germline): DFQATT, SNEGSKA (reference sequence). V gave up 8 bases and J gave up 4 bases; unmatched junction bases: 15. Here the CDR3 reads CSSSTGLAGGQGADTQYF. CDR3 DNA sequence: TGCAGTTCCTCAACGGGACTAGCGGGGGGGCAGGGCGCAGATACGCAGTATTTT.

The sample holds many counts of this clonotype. This chain connects TRBV20-1 to TRBJ2-5; a possible D gene is TRBD2 (5 bases). V dropped 6 bases and J dropped 3 bases, with 14 bases sitting between them. This CDR3 region has 13 residues. Germline CDR1 and CDR2: DFQATT and SNEGSKA (reference sequence). CDR3 DNA: TGCAGTGCCAGCGGTACACATAAAGAGACCCAGTACTTC. Translated, it gives CSASGTHKETQYF.

This clonotype was picked up many times. V and J are TRBV12-3 or TRBV12-4 and TRBJ2-3; possibly TRBD1 for D (6 bases). The CDR3 consists of 16 residues. Trimming removed 1 base at V and 4 bases at J, with 15 bases between. CDR3: CASSLETPGGPDTQYF. In DNA, the CDR3 is TGTGCCAGCAGTTTAGAGACCCCTGGGGGCCCAGATACGCAGTATTTT.

This clonotype was seen many times. The gene calls are TRBV4-1 and TRBJ2-7, with D possibly TRBD1 on 5 matching bases. There are 15 residues in the CDR3. Germline values: CDR1 MGHRA, CDR2 YSYEKL. With 6 bases removed from V and 2 bases from J, the gap between germline ends came to 17 bases. This CDR3 reads CASSAPGKGAYEQYF. The CDR3 DNA follows: TGCGCCAGCAGTGCTCCAGGCAAAGGGGCCTACGAGCAGTACTTC.

The sample holds many counts of this clonotype. The rearrangement joins TRBV5-1 to TRBJ1-1; 7 positions match TRBD1. V trimming: 3 bases; J trimming: 6 bases; junction bases outside the gene matches: 11. Germline-derived CDR1 and CDR2 are SGHRS and YFSETQ. The CDR3 runs to 15 residues. The CDR3 here is CASSSLTGSIAEAFF. The CDR3 coding sequence is TGCGCCAGCAGCTCCTTGACAGGGAGTATCGCTGAAGCTTTCTTT.

In its sample, this clonotype was seen many times. This chain joins TRBV10-3 and TRBJ1-4; no firm D call. Trimming left V 0 bases short and J 6 bases short, with 8 bases between. Germline CDR1 ENHRY, CDR2 SYGVKD. This CDR3 contains 14 residues. The DNA of the CDR3 is TGTGCCATCAGTGAGTCGAACGGGTATGAAAAACTGTTTTTT. Translating gives CAISESNGYEKLFF.

This clonotype was detected a few times. The rearrangement joins TRBV27 to TRBJ1-2; D remains ambiguous. The CDR3 loop spans 11 amino acids. Looked up from germline, CDR1 is MNHEY and CDR2 is SMNVEV (reference sequence). V was trimmed by 6 bases and J by 7 bases, leaving 9 bases between them. In nucleotides, the CDR3 is TGTGCCAGCAGGACCCGGGGTGGCTACACCTTC. Protein: CASRTRGGYTF.

The chain uses TRBV6-4 and TRBJ2-7, with a possible D match to TRBD1 (6 bases). There are 16 residues in the CDR3. Germline V gene data show CDR1 as MRHNA and CDR2 as SNTAGT. Deletions cut 5 bases from V and 0 bases from J, with 17 bases between. The CDR3 sequence is CASSNLQGSSSYEQYF. For the CDR3, the DNA is TGTGCCAGCAGTAACTTACAGGGTTCTAGCTCCTACGAGCAGTACTTC.

This clonotype came up a few times. V gene TRBV7-2 combines with J gene TRBJ2-7; the match to TRBD1 covers 7 bases. Germline V gene data show CDR1 as SGHTA and CDR2 as FQGNSA. With 2 bases clipped from V and 4 bases from J, the junction kept 5 bases outside the gene matches. This CDR3 contains 14 residues. This CDR3 reads CASSLTGVRYEQYF. The DNA of the CDR3 is TGTGCCAGCAGCTTAACAGGGGTGAGGTACGAGCAGTACTTC.

This clonotype was picked up a small number of times. The rearrangement links TRBV7-2 to TRBJ2-3; 9 bases are shared with TRBD2. V dropped 0 bases and J dropped 7; count of bases not matched to a gene: 11. Germline CDR1 reads SGHTA; CDR2 reads FQGNSA. CDR3 length: 17 amino acids. Here the CDR3 reads CASSLAGGSGGYNTQYF. CDR3 bases: TGTGCCAGCAGCTTAGCGGGGGGTAGCGGGGGTTATAATACGCAGTATTTT.

V usage is TRBV29-1 and J usage is TRBJ1-6, with 9 bases lining up with TRBD1. Germline CDR1 is SQVTM and CDR2 is ANQGSEA. CDR3 size: 17 residues. J lost 0 bases, V lost 7 bases, and 10 bases had no gene match. CDR3 sequence: CSASGGQGSSYNSPLHF. CDR3 DNA: TGCAGCGCTAGTGGCGGACAGGGGAGCTCCTATAATTCACCCCTCCACTTT.

This chain uses TRBV6-5 with TRBJ1-2, with a weak D call TRBD1 (5 bases). Germline values: CDR1 MNHEY, CDR2 SVGAGI. V was trimmed by 0 bases and J by 8 bases, leaving 13 bases between them. The CDR3 totals 14 residues. The CDR3 DNA sequence: TGTGCCAGCAGTTACTCGACGGGGGTCGGGGGCTACACCTTC. It codes for CASSYSTGVGGYTF.

V gene TRBV5-1 combines with J gene TRBJ2-3; TRBD2 agrees at 14 bases. Germline values: CDR1 SGHRS, CDR2 YFSETQ. The V gene end was trimmed by 3 bases and the J gene end by 6 bases; junction bases not matched to a gene: 12. There are 18 residues in the CDR3. CDR3: CASSSTGTSGRRTDTQYF. The CDR3 DNA sequence: TGCGCCAGCAGCTCTACAGGGACTAGCGGGAGACGGACGGATACGCAGTATTTT.

The V and J genes are TRBV12-3 or TRBV12-4 and TRBJ1-2; no definite D call. The V gene lost 1 base and the J gene lost 4 bases, with 16 bases spanning the gap. The CDR3 sequence is 16 residues long. CDR3: CASSLVSGNRIYGYTF. The CDR3 DNA sequence: TGTGCCAGCAGTTTAGTTTCCGGGAATCGAATCTATGGCTACACCTTC.

The chain is built from TRBV24-1 and TRBJ2-1; TRBD2 matches 9 bases. The CDR3 runs 21 residues. After removal of 5 bases from V and 4 bases from J, the junction contained 23 bases not matched to a gene. The germline CDR1 and CDR2 sequences are KGHDR and SFDVKD. Written as DNA, the CDR3 is TGTGCCACCAGTGGGGGGAGGCGTGCTAGCGGGACCTCTAAACGTTACAATGAGCAGTTCTTC. It codes for CATSGGRRASGTSKRYNEQFF.

This clonotype was seen at least ten times. CDR3 DNA sequence: TGCGCCAGCAGCCCGGATAGACAGGGGGCGACCGGGGAGCTGTTTTTT. This sequence encodes CASSPDRQGATGELFF. The rearrangement links TRBV5-1 to TRBJ2-2, with 10 bases lining up with TRBD1. V trimming: 4 bases; J trimming: 5 bases; junction bases outside the gene matches: 8. Germline CDR1 SGHRS, CDR2 YFSETQ. The CDR3 runs 16 residues.

There are many counts of this clonotype. This chain connects TRBV20-1 to TRBJ1-4; D not resolved. Per germline, CDR1 DFQATT and CDR2 SNEGSKA (reference sequence). The CDR3 has 15 residues. V lost 6 bases to trimming and J lost 1 base, with 15 bases between them. For the CDR3, the DNA is TGCAGTGCCGTCCGCATAGGTCAAACTAATGAAAAACTGTTTTTT. Translation: CSAVRIGQTNEKLFF.

This clonotype was counted ten times or more. The chain has TRBV6-1 and TRBJ2-1, with D tentatively TRBD1 (5 bases). This CDR3 has 14 amino acids. V was pared by 8 bases and J by 6 bases, with 17 bases between. Germline V lookup: CDR1 MNHNS, CDR2 SASEGT. The CDR3 nucleotides read TGTGCCAGCTCCAGGCCAGGGTCGTCCAATGAGCAGTTCTTC. Translated: CASSRPGSSNEQFF.

The table lists this clonotype with many counts. This sequence joins TRBV15 and TRBJ2-7; 15 bases are shared with TRBD2. The CDR3 is 21 residues long. CDR1 is LNHNV and CDR2 is YYDKDF in the germline V gene (reference sequence). The J segment lost 0 bases and the V segment lost 2 bases, leaving 14 bases of the junction unmatched. CDR3 residues: CATSRTYSGTSGRTSSYEQYF. In nucleotides, the CDR3 is TGTGCCACCAGCAGAACCTATTCCGGGACTAGCGGGAGGACGAGCTCCTACGAGCAGTACTTC.

This clonotype was observed many times. The rearrangement uses TRBV21-1 and TRBJ2-7; the listed D gene, TRBD2, was not tested against the DNA. TRBV21-1 is a recognized pseudogene. CDR3 length: 18 amino acids. CDR3 sequence (DNA): TGTGCCAGCAGCAAACTTTCCGACGGTTGCAGGGCCGGACTCGAGCAGTACTTC. Translation gives CASSKLSDGCRAGLEQYF.